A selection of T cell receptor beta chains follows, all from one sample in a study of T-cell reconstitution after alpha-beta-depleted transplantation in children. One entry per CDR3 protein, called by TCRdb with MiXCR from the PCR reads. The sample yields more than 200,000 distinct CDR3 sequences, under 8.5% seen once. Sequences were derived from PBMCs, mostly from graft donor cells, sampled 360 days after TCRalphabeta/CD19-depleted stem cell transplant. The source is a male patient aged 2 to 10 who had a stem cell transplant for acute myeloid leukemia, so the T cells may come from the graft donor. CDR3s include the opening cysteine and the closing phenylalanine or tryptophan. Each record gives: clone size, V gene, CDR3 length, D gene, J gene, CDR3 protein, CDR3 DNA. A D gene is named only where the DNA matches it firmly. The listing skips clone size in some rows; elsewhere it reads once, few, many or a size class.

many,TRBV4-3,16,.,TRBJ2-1,CASSQARGLSYNEQFF,TGCGCCAGCAGCCAAGCCAGGGGTCTTTCCTACAATGAGCAGTTCTTC
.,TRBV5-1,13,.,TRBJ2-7,CASSRDILYEQYF,TGCGCCAGCAGCCGCGATATCCTTTACGAGCAGTACTTC
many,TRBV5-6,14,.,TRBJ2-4,CASSLESVKNIQYF,TGTGCCAGCAGCTTGGAAAGCGTCAAAAACATTCAGTACTTC
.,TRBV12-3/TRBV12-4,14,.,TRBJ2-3,CASSLGRGLDTQYF,TGTGCCAGCAGTTTAGGACGGGGGCTGGATACGCAGTATTTT
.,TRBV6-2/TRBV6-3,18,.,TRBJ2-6,CASSYSSGQPAGANVLTF,TGTGCCAGCAGTTACTCGAGCGGCCAACCGGCGGGGGCCAACGTCCTGACTTTC
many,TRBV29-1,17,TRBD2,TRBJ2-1,CSVGPGLAGLWSNEQFF,TGCAGCGTTGGGCCGGGACTAGCGGGGTTATGGAGCAATGAGCAGTTCTTC
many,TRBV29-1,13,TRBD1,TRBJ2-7,CSVETGGHYEQYF,TGCAGCGTTGAGACAGGGGGCCACTACGAGCAGTACTTC
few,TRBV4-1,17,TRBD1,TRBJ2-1,CASSQERKDRAKLEQFF,TGCGCCAGCAGCCAAGAGCGGAAGGACAGGGCTAAATTAGAGCAGTTCTTC
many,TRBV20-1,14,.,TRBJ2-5,CSARDPEGQETQYF,TGCAGTGCTAGAGACCCAGAGGGTCAAGAGACCCAGTACTTC
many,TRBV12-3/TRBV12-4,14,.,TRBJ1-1,CASSTVAAVTEAFF,TGTGCCAGCAGCACCGTAGCAGCGGTCACTGAAGCTTTCTTT